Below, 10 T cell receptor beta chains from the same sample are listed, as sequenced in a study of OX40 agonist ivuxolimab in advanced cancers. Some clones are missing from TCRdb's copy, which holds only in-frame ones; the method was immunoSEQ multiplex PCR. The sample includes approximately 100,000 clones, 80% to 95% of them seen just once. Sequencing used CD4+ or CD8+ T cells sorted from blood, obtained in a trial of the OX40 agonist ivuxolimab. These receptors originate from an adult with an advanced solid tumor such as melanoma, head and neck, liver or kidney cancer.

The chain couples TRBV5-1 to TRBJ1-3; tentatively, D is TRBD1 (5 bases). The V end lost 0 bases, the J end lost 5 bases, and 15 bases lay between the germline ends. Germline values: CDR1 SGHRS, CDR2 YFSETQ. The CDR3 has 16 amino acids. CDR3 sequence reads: CASSLGGGVSRNTIYF. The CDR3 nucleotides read TGCGCCAGCAGCTTGGGCGGAGGGGTGTCTAGAAACACCATATATTTT.

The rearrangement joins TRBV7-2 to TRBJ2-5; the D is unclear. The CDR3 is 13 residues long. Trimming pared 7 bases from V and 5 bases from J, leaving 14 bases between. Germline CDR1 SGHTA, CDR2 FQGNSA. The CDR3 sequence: CASTPVIGETQYF. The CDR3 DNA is TGTGCCAGCACCCCGGTGATTGGGGAGACCCAGTACTTC.

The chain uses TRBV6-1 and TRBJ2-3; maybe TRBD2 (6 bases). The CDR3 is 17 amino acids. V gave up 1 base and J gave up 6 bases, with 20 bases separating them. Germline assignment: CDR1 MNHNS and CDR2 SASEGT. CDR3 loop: CASSEGREAWPSDTQYF. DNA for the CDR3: TGTGCCAGCAGTGAAGGGAGGGAGGCCTGGCCATCTGATACGCAGTATTTT.

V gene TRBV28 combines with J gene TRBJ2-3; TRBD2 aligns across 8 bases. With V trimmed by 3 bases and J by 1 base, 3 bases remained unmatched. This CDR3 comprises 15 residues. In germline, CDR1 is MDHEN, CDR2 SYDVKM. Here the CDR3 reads CASSFGAGGTDTQYF. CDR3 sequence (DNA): TGTGCCAGCAGTTTTGGAGCGGGAGGCACAGATACGCAGTATTTT.

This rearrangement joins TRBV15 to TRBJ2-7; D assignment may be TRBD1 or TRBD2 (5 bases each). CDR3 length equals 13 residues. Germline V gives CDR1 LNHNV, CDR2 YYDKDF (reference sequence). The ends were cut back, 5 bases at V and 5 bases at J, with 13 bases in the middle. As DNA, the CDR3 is TGTGCCACCAGCGTGAGGGGTTTCGACGAGCAGTACTTC. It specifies CATSVRGFDEQYF.

The CDR3 nucleotides are TGTGCCAGCAGCTTTGGGCAGGGGATCAATCAGCCCCAGCATTTT. The encoded protein is CASSFGQGINQPQHF. The chain combines TRBV7-2 with TRBJ1-5; maybe TRBD1 (6 bases). The CDR3 loop spans 15 amino acids. V shed 3 bases and J shed 3 bases, with 12 bases lying between them. Germline V CDR1 and CDR2: SGHTA, FQGNSA.

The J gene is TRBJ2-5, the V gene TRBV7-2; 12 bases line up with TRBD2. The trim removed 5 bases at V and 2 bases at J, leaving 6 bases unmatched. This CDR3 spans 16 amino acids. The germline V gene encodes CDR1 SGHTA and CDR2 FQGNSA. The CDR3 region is CASSILAGGFQETQYF. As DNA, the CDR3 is TGTGCCAGCAGCATACTAGCGGGAGGTTTTCAAGAGACCCAGTACTTC.

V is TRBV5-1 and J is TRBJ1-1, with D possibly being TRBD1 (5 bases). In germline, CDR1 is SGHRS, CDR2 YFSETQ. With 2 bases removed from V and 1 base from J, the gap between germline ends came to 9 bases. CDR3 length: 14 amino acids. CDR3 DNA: TGCGCCAGCAGCTTCAGGGCGGGGAACACTGAAGCTTTCTTT. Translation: CASSFRAGNTEAFF.

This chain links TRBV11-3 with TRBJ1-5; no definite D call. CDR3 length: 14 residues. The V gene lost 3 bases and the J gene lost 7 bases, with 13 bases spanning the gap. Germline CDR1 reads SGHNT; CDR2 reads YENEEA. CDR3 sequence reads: CASSLEGPGQPQHF. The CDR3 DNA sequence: TGTGCCAGCAGCTTGGAAGGCCCAGGACAGCCCCAGCATTTT.

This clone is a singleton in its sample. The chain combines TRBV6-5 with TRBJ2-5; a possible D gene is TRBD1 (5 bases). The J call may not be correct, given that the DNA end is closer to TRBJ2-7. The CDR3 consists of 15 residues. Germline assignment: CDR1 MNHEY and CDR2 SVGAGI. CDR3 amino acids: CATGLAAGKGYEQYF. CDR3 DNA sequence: TGTGCCACCGGTCTTGCCGCAGGGAAGGGCTACGAGCAGTACTTC.